The sequence of this T cell receptor (beta chain) was determined in a study of T cells expressing NK-cell markers. Study-wide background: Cells sorted as CD3+CD56+NKG2C+, CD3+CD56+NKG2C- and CD3+CD56-NKG2C+ T cells supplied the TCR beta repertoires. The study sequenced eight donors, seven HCMV-seropositive and one seronegative. Whole-study findings and limits: The leading position in the CD3+CD56-NKG2C+ fraction of four donors also went to these clonotypes.

TCRdb re-called the 5' RACE reads and gives one entry per CDR3 protein, without DNA. This sample contains a few hundred thousand distinct CDR3 sequences. This CDR3 is 18 amino acids long. Germline-derived CDR1 and CDR2 are MNHEY and SVGAGI. Notes on this clonotype: Its specificity is unknown.

The chain uses TRBV6-5 and TRBJ2-2; TCRdb gives TRBD2 as the D gene, but with no DNA this cannot be confirmed. The receptor comes from a man aged 18-30 years in good health. Sequencing was carried out using blood T cells: a sorted CD56 or NKG2C T cell subset, CD4+ or CD8+ T cells, or bulk PBMC T cells (not recorded which). The CDR3 loop is CASSSRPWTTRNTGELFF.